The source of this TCR beta chain is a study of blood T cell repertoires in COVID-19. Study details: There were acute and convalescent COVID-19 samples, and they came from the United States, Italy and Spain.

Original processing notes: Nucleated cell number was recorded as an estimate derived from reference gene primer amplification. Repertoires were generated with immunoSEQ multiplex PCR, while TCRdb's copy carries only in-frame clones and drops some. That table is the source of V, J and clone size, and D and trimming were worked out from the DNA. The data show about 310,000 clones, about nine tenths seen once. This CDR3 is built from 16 residues. The V gene end was trimmed by 5 bases and the J gene end by 3 bases; junction bases not matched to a gene: 7. The V gene's germline CDR1 is SGHVS and CDR2 FQNEAQ.

The receptor was derived from a woman in her thirties who had recovered from COVID-19. V gene TRBV7-8 combines with J gene TRBJ2-7; 13 bases agree with TRBD2. Sequencing was carried out using PBMCs or T cells enriched from blood (not recorded which). For the CDR3, the DNA is TGTGCCAGCAGCACACGGACTAGCGGGAGCCTCTACGAGCAGTACTTC. This gives the protein CASSTRTSGSLYEQYF.